These T cell receptor beta chains were read from a single sample in a study of OX40 agonist ivuxolimab in advanced cancers. Profiling relied on immunoSEQ multiplex PCR, and the TCRdb table lists in-frame clones only, not all of them. Of tens of thousands of clones listed, more than 75% are singletons. Sequenced material: CD4+ or CD8+ T cells sorted from blood, taken in a trial of the OX40 agonist ivuxolimab. The source of these receptors is an adult with an advanced solid tumor such as melanoma, head and neck, liver or kidney cancer. Each CDR3 is given with its conserved first and last residue. Each record gives: D gene, J gene, CDR3 length, clone size, V gene, CDR3 protein, CDR3 DNA. The D gene is left open where the match is weak. The size entry is marked missing in some rows and otherwise reads once, few, many or a size class.

d_gene: TRBD2
j_gene: TRBJ2-1
len: 15
abundance: .
v_gene: TRBV7-8
CDR3aa: CASSWTSGHYNEQFF
CDR3nt: TGTGCCAGCAGCTGGACTAGCGGACACTACAATGAGCAGTTCTTC

d_gene: .
j_gene: TRBJ2-3
len: 15
abundance: few
v_gene: TRBV7-3
CDR3aa: CASSWVPGHPDTQYF
CDR3nt: TGTGCCAGCAGCTGGGTCCCGGGACATCCGGATACGCAGTATTTT

d_gene: .
j_gene: TRBJ2-7
len: 16
abundance: .
v_gene: TRBV19
CDR3aa: CASSIERTDPYYEQYF
CDR3nt: TGTGCCAGTAGTATAGAACGGACCGATCCCTACTACGAGCAGTACTTC

d_gene: .
j_gene: TRBJ2-3
len: 16
abundance: .
v_gene: TRBV7-9
CDR3aa: CASSDIRTPSGDTQYF
CDR3nt: TGTGCCAGCAGCGATATCCGGACTCCCTCCGGGGATACGCAGTATTTT

d_gene: .
j_gene: TRBJ2-5
len: 10
abundance: .
v_gene: TRBV6-4
CDR3aa: CAQVCKTQYF
CDR3nt: TGTGCGCAGGTTTGCAAGACCCAGTACTTC

d_gene: TRBD2
j_gene: TRBJ2-3
len: 16
abundance: .
v_gene: TRBV27
CDR3aa: CASSLSVGRSTDTQYF
CDR3nt: TGTGCCAGCAGTTTATCGGTCGGGAGGAGCACAGATACGCAGTATTTT

d_gene: .
j_gene: TRBJ2-3
len: 14
abundance: .
v_gene: TRBV29-1
CDR3aa: CSVGRDLLTDTQYF
CDR3nt: TGCAGCGTTGGCCGGGACCTACTCACAGATACGCAGTATTTT

d_gene: .
j_gene: TRBJ2-7
len: 13
abundance: .
v_gene: TRBV6-5
CDR3aa: CASSYSDTYEQYF
CDR3nt: TGTGCCAGCAGTTACTCTGACACCTACGAGCAGTACTTC

d_gene: TRBD1
j_gene: TRBJ2-7
len: 15
abundance: .
v_gene: TRBV4-1
CDR3aa: CASSQGDRGSYEQYF
CDR3nt: TGCGCCAGCAGCCAGGGGGACAGGGGGTCCTACGAGCAGTACTTC

d_gene: .
j_gene: TRBJ2-7
len: 14
abundance: medium-sized
v_gene: TRBV5-1
CDR3aa: CASSSTGSSYEQYF
CDR3nt: TGCGCCAGCAGCAGCACAGGGTCCTCCTACGAGCAGTACTTC

d_gene: TRBD2
j_gene: TRBJ2-7
len: 16
abundance: .
v_gene: TRBV7-6
CDR3aa: CASSHRAGGLSYEQYF
CDR3nt: TGTGCCAGCAGCCACCGAGCGGGGGGGCTCTCCTACGAGCAGTACTTC

d_gene: .
j_gene: TRBJ2-7
len: 14
abundance: .
v_gene: TRBV4-1
CDR3aa: CASSQNVRTYEQYF
CDR3nt: TGCGCCAGCAGCCAGAACGTCAGGACTTACGAGCAGTACTTC

d_gene: .
j_gene: TRBJ1-1
len: 13
abundance: .
v_gene: TRBV7-3
CDR3aa: CASSLTIRGEAFF
CDR3nt: TGTGCCAGCAGCTTAACAATCAGGGGCGAAGCTTTCTTT

d_gene: .
j_gene: TRBJ2-3
len: 12
abundance: .
v_gene: TRBV10-2
CDR3aa: CASQVGTDTQYF
CDR3nt: TGCGCCAGCCAGGTTGGGACAGATACGCAGTATTTT

d_gene: .
j_gene: TRBJ1-1
len: 11
abundance: few
v_gene: TRBV6-6
CDR3aa: CASSWGTEAFF
CDR3nt: TGTGCCAGCAGTTGGGGCACTGAAGCTTTCTTT

d_gene: .
j_gene: TRBJ2-1
len: 12
abundance: .
v_gene: TRBV27
CDR3aa: CASSLARDKLFF
CDR3nt: TGTGCCAGCAGTTTAGCCCGGGACAAGTTGTTCTTC

d_gene: TRBD1
j_gene: TRBJ1-1
len: 18
abundance: .
v_gene: TRBV12-5
CDR3aa: CASGLVQGDSPSNTEAFF
CDR3nt: TGTGCTAGTGGTTTGGTACAGGGGGACAGCCCATCGAACACTGAAGCTTTCTTT

d_gene: .
j_gene: TRBJ1-2
len: 15
abundance: .
v_gene: TRBV27
CDR3aa: CASSLSPGKIGGYTF
CDR3nt: TGTGCCAGCAGTTTATCCCCGGGGAAGATCGGGGGCTACACCTTC

d_gene: .
j_gene: TRBJ1-1
len: 14
abundance: .
v_gene: TRBV6-5
CDR3aa: CASSSRSGNTEAFF
CDR3nt: TGTGCCAGCAGTTCCCGCTCAGGGAACACTGAAGCTTTCTTT

d_gene: .
j_gene: TRBJ2-7
len: 14
abundance: .
v_gene: TRBV5-1
CDR3aa: CASSLYMSSYEQYF
CDR3nt: TGCGCCAGCAGCTTGTATATGAGCTCCTACGAGCAGTACTTC